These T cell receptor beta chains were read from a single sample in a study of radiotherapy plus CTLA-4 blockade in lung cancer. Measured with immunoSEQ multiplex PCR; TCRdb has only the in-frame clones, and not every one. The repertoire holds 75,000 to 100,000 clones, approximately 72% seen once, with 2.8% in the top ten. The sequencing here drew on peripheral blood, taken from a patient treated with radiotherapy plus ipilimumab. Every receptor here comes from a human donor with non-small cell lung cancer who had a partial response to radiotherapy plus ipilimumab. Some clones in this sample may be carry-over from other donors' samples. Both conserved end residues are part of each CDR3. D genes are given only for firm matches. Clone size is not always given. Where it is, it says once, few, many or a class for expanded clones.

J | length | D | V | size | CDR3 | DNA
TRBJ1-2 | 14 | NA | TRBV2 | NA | CASSWKDRPYGYTF | TGTGCCAGCAGCTGGAAGGACAGACCCTATGGCTACACCTTC
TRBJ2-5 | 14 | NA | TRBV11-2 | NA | CASSSSGGRGTQYF | TGTGCCAGCAGCTCCTCAGGGGGGCGGGGGACCCAGTACTTC
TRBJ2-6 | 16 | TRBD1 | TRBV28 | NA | CASSADREAGANVLTF | TGTGCCAGCAGCGCGGACAGGGAGGCTGGGGCCAACGTCCTGACTTTC
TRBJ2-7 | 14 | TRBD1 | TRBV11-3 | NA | CASSNRGQYYEQYF | TGTGCCAGCAGCAACCGGGGACAGTACTACGAGCAGTACTTC
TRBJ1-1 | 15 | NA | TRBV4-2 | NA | CASSQSGEGVTEAFF | TGTGCCAGCAGCCAGTCCGGGGAGGGAGTCACTGAAGCTTTCTTT
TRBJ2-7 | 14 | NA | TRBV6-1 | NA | CASSEVQGPYEQYF | TGTGCCAGCAGTGAAGTACAGGGACCCTACGAGCAGTACTTC
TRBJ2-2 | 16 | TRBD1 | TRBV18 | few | CASSAAGQGSTGELFF | TGTGCCAGCTCAGCAGCGGGACAGGGGAGCACCGGGGAGCTGTTTTTT
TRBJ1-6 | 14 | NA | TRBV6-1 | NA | CASSELSYNSPLHF | TGTGCCAGCAGTGAACTCTCCTATAATTCACCCCTCCACTTT
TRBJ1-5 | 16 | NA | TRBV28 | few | CASRITGVEGHQPQHF | TGTGCCAGCAGGATAACGGGGGTCGAGGGGCATCAGCCCCAGCATTTT
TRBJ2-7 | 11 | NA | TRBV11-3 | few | CASSLGIEQYF | TGTGCCAGCAGCTTAGGAATCGAGCAGTACTTC
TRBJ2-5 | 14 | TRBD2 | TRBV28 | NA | CASSGAGGQETQYF | TGTGCCAGCAGTGGAGCGGGGGGGCAAGAGACCCAGTACTTC
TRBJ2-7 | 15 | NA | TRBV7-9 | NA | CASSLEWAAAHEQYF | TGTGCCAGCAGCTTAGAATGGGCAGCGGCACACGAGCAGTACTTC
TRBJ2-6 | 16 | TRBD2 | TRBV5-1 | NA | CASSLWGGSGANVLTF | TGCGCCAGCAGCTTGTGGGGGGGCTCTGGGGCCAACGTCCTGACTTTC
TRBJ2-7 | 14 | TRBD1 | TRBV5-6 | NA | CASSLRQGVHEQYF | TGTGCCAGCAGCTTGAGACAGGGTGTCCACGAGCAGTACTTC
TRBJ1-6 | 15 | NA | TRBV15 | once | CATSREYLENSPLHF | TGTGCCACCAGCAGAGAGTATTTAGAGAATTCACCCCTCCACTTT
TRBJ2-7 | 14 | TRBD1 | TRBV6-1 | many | CASTLGQGTYEQYF | TGTGCCAGCACACTCGGACAGGGGACCTACGAGCAGTACTTC
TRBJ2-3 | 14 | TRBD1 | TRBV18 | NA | CASSRTGTGDTQYF | TGTGCCAGCTCCCGGACAGGGACGGGAGATACGCAGTATTTT
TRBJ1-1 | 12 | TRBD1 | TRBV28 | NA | CASSLRQGEAFF | TGTGCCAGCAGTCTCAGACAGGGGGAGGCTTTCTTT
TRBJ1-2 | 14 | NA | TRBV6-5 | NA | CASRRLLRDYGYTF | TGTGCCAGCAGAAGACTCCTCAGGGACTATGGCTACACCTTC
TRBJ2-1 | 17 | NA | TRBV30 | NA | CAWSPNGRGGHGGEQFF | TGTGCCTGGAGCCCCAACGGAAGGGGGGGGCACGGAGGAGAGCAGTTCTTC
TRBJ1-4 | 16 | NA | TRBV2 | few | CASSEGAAATNEKLFF | TGTGCCAGCAGTGAGGGGGCAGCGGCAACTAATGAAAAACTGTTTTTT
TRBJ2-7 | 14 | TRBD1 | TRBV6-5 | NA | CATLSRTGGDEQYF | TGTGCCACCCTTTCTAGGACAGGGGGCGACGAGCAGTACTTC
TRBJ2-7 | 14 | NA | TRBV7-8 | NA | CASSLARGTVTQYF | TGTGCCAGCAGCTTAGCGCGCGGCACCGTCACACAGTACTTC
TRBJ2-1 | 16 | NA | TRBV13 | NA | CASSEYSSGKYNEQFF | TGTGCCAGCAGCGAATACAGTAGCGGAAAGTACAATGAGCAGTTCTTC
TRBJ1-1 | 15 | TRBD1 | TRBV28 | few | CASSSQGPSNTEAFF | TGTGCCAGCAGTTCACAGGGGCCGTCTAACACTGAAGCTTTCTTT
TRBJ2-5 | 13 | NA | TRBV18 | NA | CASTTTVQETQYF | TGTGCCAGCACTACGACGGTCCAAGAGACCCAGTACTTC
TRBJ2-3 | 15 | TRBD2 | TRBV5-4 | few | CASKSERGNTDTQYF | TGTGCCAGCAAGTCAGAGCGGGGAAACACAGATACGCAGTATTTT